Presented here are 31 T cell receptor beta chains from one specimen sequenced in a study of cytomegalovirus exposure and HLA in healthy donors. 13 Jbeta primers and 60 Vbeta primers were used for the PCR. Method: immunoSEQ multiplex PCR; TCRdb's copy keeps in-frame clones and lacks some. This sample carries roughly 180,000 clones, more than 70% of them seen once, and the ten largest clones take approximately 0.26%. Sequenced: PBMCs. These receptors came from a boy between 10 and 17 years old in good health and CMV-seronegative.

The chain couples TRBV7-9 to TRBJ1-2; D is ambiguous. The CDR3 is 11 amino acids. V dropped 3 bases and J dropped 7 bases, with 6 bases sitting between them. Per germline, CDR1 SEHNR and CDR2 FQNEAQ (reference sequence). The CDR3 here is CASSLKLGYTF. The CDR3, as DNA: TGTGCCAGCAGCTTGAAACTTGGCTACACCTTC. The variable domain in full, completed from reference TRBV7-9 and TRBJ1-2, reads DTGVSQNPRHKITKRGQNVTFRCDPISEHNRLYWYRQTLGQGPEFLTYFQNEAQLEKSRLLSDRFSAERPKGSFSTLEIQRTEQGDSAMYLCASSLKLGYTFGSGTRLTVV.

The rearrangement uses TRBV4-1 and TRBJ2-7; unclear D gene. The germline V and J ends were trimmed by 0 bases and 4 bases, with 7 bases remaining between them. In germline, CDR1 is MGHRA, CDR2 YSYEKL. The CDR3 contains 13 residues. The CDR3 nucleotides are TGCGCCAGCAGCCAAGATCAGAGGTACGAGCAGTACTTC. Amino acids: CASSQDQRYEQYF.

In nucleotides, the CDR3 is TGTGCCAGCAGTTACTCGCGGCCTGAGGTAGATGAGCAGTTCTTC. Translated: CASSYSRPEVDEQFF. The chain has TRBV6-5 and TRBJ2-1; no definite D call. CDR1 and CDR2 from the germline V gene are MNHEY and SVGAGI. This CDR3 comprises 15 residues. V lost 0 bases to trimming and J lost 8 bases, with 14 bases between them.

The chain employs TRBV5-1 and TRBJ1-3; D is undetermined. V dropped 2 bases and J dropped 10 bases, with 19 bases sitting between them. Germline V gives CDR1 SGHRS, CDR2 YFSETQ. There are 15 residues in the CDR3. CDR3 in DNA: TGCGCCAGCAGCTTTACGGGTCGGGGTGATGGGACCATATATTTT. Protein product: CASSFTGRGDGTIYF.

The V and J genes are TRBV18 and TRBJ1-5; tentatively, D is TRBD1 (6 bases). CDR1 and CDR2 (germline): KGHSH, LQKENI. This CDR3 region has 14 residues. V lost 4 bases and J lost 1, with 8 bases in between. The chain's CDR3 is CASSHRDSNQPQHF. The CDR3 nucleotides read TGTGCCAGCTCACACAGGGACAGCAATCAGCCCCAGCATTTT.

This clone turned up a few times. V gene TRBV29-1 combines with J gene TRBJ1-1; D not certain. V was trimmed by 6 bases and J by 7 bases, leaving 15 bases between them. Per the germline V gene, CDR1 is SQVTM and CDR2 is ANQGSEA. The CDR3 is 12 residues long. The CDR3 sequence is CSVGGSGGEAFF. CDR3 bases: TGCAGCGTCGGAGGGTCAGGAGGTGAAGCTTTCTTT.

The V call is TRBV4-2, the J call TRBJ2-1, with 16 bases lining up with TRBD2. Losses at the gene ends were 1 base for V and 2 bases for J; bases not matched to a gene: 2. Germline V CDR1 and CDR2: LGHNA, YNFKEQ. This CDR3 has 18 amino acids. CDR3: CASSQVGLAGGAYNEQFF. CDR3 DNA: TGTGCCAGCAGCCAAGTGGGACTAGCGGGGGGGGCCTACAATGAGCAGTTCTTC.

Regarding this clone: The junction shows a germline mismatch at one end, possibly a read error. This specimen includes other DNA sequences encoding the same CDR3. The genes are TRBV30 and TRBJ1-2; D is undetermined. The germline gives CDR1 GTSNPN, CDR2 SVGIG (reference sequence). The CDR3 has 12 amino acids. CDR3 sequence reads: CASRLTNYGYTF. In DNA form, the CDR3 reads TGTGCCTCTAGGCTGACTAACTACGGCTACACCTTC.

The rearrangement uses TRBV27 and TRBJ2-3; 12 positions agree with TRBD2. The CDR3 runs 16 residues. Germline V CDR1 and CDR2: MNHEY, SMNVEV (reference sequence). V shed 4 bases and J 3 bases; nucleotides not matched to a gene: 5. CDR3 amino acids: CASSSPGTSGTDTQYF. In DNA, the CDR3 is TGTGCCAGCAGTTCTCCCGGGACTAGCGGGACAGATACGCAGTATTTT.

The chain uses TRBV2 and TRBJ2-2, with D maybe TRBD2 (5 bases). The V gene lost 4 bases and the J gene lost 2 bases, with 14 bases spanning the gap. The CDR3 sequence is 16 residues long. Germline values: CDR1 SNHLY, CDR2 FYNNEI. The CDR3 DNA reads as TGTGCCAGCAGTGCGGTAGCAGGACTTAACACCGGGGAGCTGTTTTTT. Translating it yields CASSAVAGLNTGELFF.

This clone was seen a handful of times. The rearrangement joins TRBV4-2 to TRBJ1-1; D possibly corresponds to TRBD1 (5 bases). V was cut by 3 bases and J by 8 bases, with 10 bases left in between. In germline, CDR1 is LGHNA, CDR2 YNFKEQ. This CDR3 contains 12 residues. The CDR3 DNA sequence: TGTGCCAGCAGCCACGCACGACAGGAAGCTTTCTTT. Its protein product is CASSHARQEAFF.

This clone has only one observation. The chain is built from TRBV9 and TRBJ2-5; D is possibly TRBD2 (5 bases). The CDR3 has 13 residues. Germline CDR1 is SGDLS and CDR2 is YYNGEE. V was clipped by 3 bases and J by 5 bases, with 11 bases between them. The CDR3 DNA reads as TGTGCCAGCAGCGACGCTAGAGGGGAGACCCAGTACTTC. It yields the protein CASSDARGETQYF.

V usage is TRBV5-1 and J usage is TRBJ1-6; the D gene is possibly TRBD1 (6 bases). CDR1 SGHRS and CDR2 YFSETQ come from the germline V gene. With 3 bases removed from V and 8 bases from J, the gap between germline ends came to 12 bases. The CDR3 is 14 amino acids. The CDR3 DNA reads as TGCGCCAGCAGCTACGACCGACAGGATTCACCCCTCCACTTT. Translated: CASSYDRQDSPLHF.

This clone was observed a single time. This chain links TRBV28 with TRBJ2-3, with 8 nucleotides matching TRBD2. Trimming at V came to 5 bases and at J to 1 base, leaving 17 bases not matched to a gene. Looked up from germline, CDR1 is MDHEN and CDR2 is SYDVKM. This CDR3 has 19 amino acids. This chain's CDR3 is CASSPVIEREGRGTDTQYF. As DNA, the CDR3 is TGTGCCAGCAGTCCCGTGATCGAACGGGAGGGCCGGGGCACAGATACGCAGTATTTT.

This chain uses TRBV29-1 with TRBJ1-1; 8 nucleotides line up with TRBD1. The germline V gene encodes CDR1 SQVTM and CDR2 ANQGSEA. The CDR3 sequence is 14 residues long. V lost 4 bases, J lost 5 bases, and 9 bases stayed unmatched. The CDR3 sequence is CSVAGRQGLTEAFF. The CDR3 DNA sequence: TGCAGCGTTGCCGGCAGACAGGGGTTAACTGAAGCTTTCTTT. The full variable domain, with the rest looked up from reference TRBV29-1 and TRBJ1-1, is SAVISQKPSRDICQRGTSLTIQCQVDSQVTMMFWYRQQPGQSLTLIATANQGSEATYESGFVIDKFPISRPNLTFSTLTVSNMSPEDSSIYLCSVAGRQGLTEAFFGQGTRLTVV.

This sequence joins TRBV6-5 and TRBJ2-7, with TRBD2 identical over 7 bases. The CDR3 length is 12 residues. The germline V gene encodes CDR1 MNHEY and CDR2 SVGAGI. The ends lost 8 bases at V and 6 bases at J; junction bases unmatched: 7. The CDR3 sequence is CASGGSFFEQYF. The CDR3 nucleotides are TGTGCCAGCGGCGGGAGCTTCTTCGAGCAGTACTTC.

The V and J genes are TRBV6-5 and TRBJ1-2, with unresolved D. The CDR3 has 14 residues. V lost 2 bases, J lost 4 bases, and 11 bases lay in between. Per germline, CDR1 MNHEY and CDR2 SVGAGI. CDR3 sequence: CASSYNPVLYGYTF. CDR3 sequence (DNA): TGTGCCAGCAGTTACAATCCCGTACTCTATGGCTACACCTTC.

J is TRBJ2-1 and V is TRBV7-9; D might be TRBD2 (6 bases). V lost 1 base and J 7 bases, leaving 11 bases between the germline ends. Germline V CDR1 and CDR2: SEHNR, FQNEAQ (reference sequence). This CDR3 has 14 amino acids. CDR3 in DNA: TGTGCCAGCAGCTTAGTACGGGAGCATAATGAGCAGTTCTTC. It specifies CASSLVREHNEQFF. The whole variable domain, remainder taken from reference TRBV7-9 and TRBJ2-1, is DTGVSQNPRHKITKRGQNVTFRCDPISEHNRLYWYRQTLGQGPEFLTYFQNEAQLEKSRLLSDRFSAERPKGSFSTLEIQRTEQGDSAMYLCASSLVREHNEQFFGPGTRLTVL.

The rearrangement uses TRBV28 and TRBJ2-7, with D possibly being TRBD2 (5 bases). V lost 1 base and J 5 bases, leaving 9 bases between the germline ends. The CDR3 is made up of 13 amino acids. Per the germline V gene, CDR1 is MDHEN and CDR2 is SYDVKM. Here the CDR3 reads CASSLSLDDEQYF. DNA for the CDR3: TGTGCCAGCAGTTTATCACTAGATGACGAGCAGTACTTC.

The rearrangement uses TRBV2 and TRBJ2-5, with D maybe TRBD1 (6 bases). The CDR3 loop spans 16 amino acids. V lost 1 base and J lost 3, with 15 bases in between. The germline V gene encodes CDR1 SNHLY and CDR2 FYNNEI. The CDR3 here is CASSEETGTAKETQYF. Written as DNA, the CDR3 is TGTGCCAGCAGTGAAGAAACAGGGACGGCTAAAGAGACCCAGTACTTC.

The chain uses TRBV29-1 and TRBJ1-1; D call uncertain. The CDR3 has 13 amino acids. Germline CDR1 SQVTM, CDR2 ANQGSEA. For the CDR3, the DNA is TGCAGTGGGCAGCATTTGAGGAACACTGAAGCTTTCTTT. Translated, it gives CSGQHLRNTEAFF.

This sequence joins TRBV1 and TRBJ2-1; the table's TRBD2 call for D was not verified on the DNA. TRBV1 corresponds to a pseudogene. This CDR3 is 14 amino acids long. The DNA for the CDR3 is TGCACCAGAAGACTAGCGGGAGAACACAATGAGCAGTTCTTC. Protein: CTRRLAGEHNEQFF.

The chain links TRBV5-1 to TRBJ1-1; a possible D gene is TRBD1 (6 bases). V gave up 6 bases and J gave up 4 bases, with 31 bases separating them. The germline V gene has CDR1 SGHRS and CDR2 YFSETQ. CDR3 length equals 19 residues. CDR3 in amino acids: CASTPFRAGGAGSGTEAFF. In nucleotides, the CDR3 is TGCGCCAGCACCCCGTTCCGGGCCGGGGGGGCGGGCTCGGGCACTGAAGCTTTCTTT.

The genes are TRBV30 and TRBJ1-5, with 10 nucleotides matching TRBD1. After removal of 3 bases from V and 7 bases from J, the junction contained 9 bases not matched to a gene. The CDR3 is 15 residues long. The germline V gene has CDR1 GTSNPN and CDR2 SVGIG (reference sequence). CDR3: CAWRAPGQGKQPQHF. In DNA, the CDR3 is TGTGCCTGGAGGGCCCCGGGACAGGGGAAACAGCCCCAGCATTTT.

The chain couples TRBV9 to TRBJ1-2; 9 bases align to TRBD1. V trimming: 3 bases; J trimming: 2 bases; junction bases outside the gene matches: 5. This CDR3 region has 15 residues. From germline, CDR1 is SGDLS and CDR2 YYNGEE. DNA for the CDR3: TGTGCCAGCAGCGCCGGACAGGGGAAGAACTATGGCTACACCTTC. Translated: CASSAGQGKNYGYTF.

For this clone: Other DNA sequences of this sample code for an identical CDR3. The V and J genes are TRBV27 and TRBJ1-1, with D hard to call. Trimming took off 3 bases at V and 1 base at J, with 6 bases between the two ends. Looked up from germline, CDR1 is MNHEY and CDR2 is SMNVEV (reference sequence). The CDR3 is 13 amino acids. The DNA for the CDR3 is TGTGCCAGCAGTTTCGGTGGGAACACTGAAGCTTTCTTT. Residues: CASSFGGNTEAFF.

This clone was counted between two and nine times. This chain uses TRBV19 with TRBJ1-5; D unresolved. Per germline, CDR1 LNHDA and CDR2 SQIVND (reference sequence). Trimming left V 3 bases short and J 0 bases short, with 24 bases between. This CDR3 has 20 residues. Here the CDR3 reads CASSMHLVGAMTYSNQPQHF. The CDR3 DNA sequence: TGTGCCAGTAGTATGCACTTGGTAGGTGCTATGACATATAGCAATCAGCCCCAGCATTTT.

This chain links TRBV11-2 with TRBJ2-5; a possible D gene is TRBD1 (6 bases). CDR1 SGHAT and CDR2 FQNNGV come from the germline V gene. The CDR3 consists of 15 residues. V lost 4 bases to trimming and J lost 2 bases, with 14 bases between them. CDR3 coding DNA: TGTGCCAGCAGCTCCGGACGGACAGTTCAAGAGACCCAGTACTTC. It codes for CASSSGRTVQETQYF.

The J gene is TRBJ2-5, the V gene TRBV6-1, with 8 bases lining up with TRBD1. This CDR3 has 15 residues. Unmatched junction bases numbered 9, after V lost 2 bases and J lost 7 bases. Germline V lookup: CDR1 MNHNS, CDR2 SASEGT. CDR3 DNA sequence: TGTGCCAGCAGTGAACTGACAGGGGCCCTCGGGACCCAGTACTTC. Translation gives CASSELTGALGTQYF.

The chain links TRBV7-9 to TRBJ2-3; D is uncertain. The CDR3 contains 11 residues. CDR1 is SEHNR, CDR2 FQNEAQ, per germline (reference sequence). Trimming cost V 10 bases and J 5 bases, with 10 bases left between them. CDR3 DNA: TGTGCCACCCTTATCGGAGATACGCAGTATTTT. This codes for CATLIGDTQYF.

This chain's CDR3 is CASSIGLADAYEQYF. The CDR3 DNA follows: TGTGCCAGCAGTATCGGACTAGCGGACGCCTACGAGCAGTACTTC. The chain combines TRBV27 with TRBJ2-7; TRBD2 agrees at 10 bases. The J segment lost 2 bases and the V segment lost 5 bases, leaving 6 bases of the junction unmatched. Germline V lookup: CDR1 MNHEY, CDR2 SMNVEV (reference sequence). The CDR3 loop spans 15 amino acids.